This T cell receptor (beta chain) was captured in a study of blood T cell repertoires in COVID-19. Measured with immunoSEQ multiplex PCR; TCRdb has only the in-frame clones, and not every one. The data contain about 190,000 clones, 89% of them singletons. V lost 8 bases, J lost 7 bases, and 11 bases lay in between. The CDR3 loop spans 12 amino acids. The germline V gene encodes CDR1 MGHDK and CDR2 SYGVNS. This chain connects TRBV25-1 to TRBJ1-4; D is ambiguous. Sequenced: peripheral blood. The receptor was derived from a man aged 40-50 years with acute or convalescent COVID-19. The CDR3, as DNA: TGTGCCAGCCGACTGACGGGTGAAAAACTGTTTTTT. Protein sequence: CASRLTGEKLFF.